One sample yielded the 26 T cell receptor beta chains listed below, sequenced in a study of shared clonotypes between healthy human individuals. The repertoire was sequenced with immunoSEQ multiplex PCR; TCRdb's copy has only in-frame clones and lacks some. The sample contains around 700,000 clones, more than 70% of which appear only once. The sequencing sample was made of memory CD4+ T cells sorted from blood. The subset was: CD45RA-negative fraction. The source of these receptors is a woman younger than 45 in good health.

This chain's CDR3 is CAWSEGQGRTQPQHF. CDR3 in DNA: TGTGCCTGGAGTGAGGGACAGGGGCGGACTCAGCCCCAGCATTTT. This sequence joins TRBV30 and TRBJ1-5, with 10 bases aligning to TRBD1. The CDR3 is 15 residues long. The ends lost 1 base at V and 6 bases at J; junction bases unmatched: 6. Germline CDR1 and CDR2: GTSNPN and SVGIG (reference sequence).

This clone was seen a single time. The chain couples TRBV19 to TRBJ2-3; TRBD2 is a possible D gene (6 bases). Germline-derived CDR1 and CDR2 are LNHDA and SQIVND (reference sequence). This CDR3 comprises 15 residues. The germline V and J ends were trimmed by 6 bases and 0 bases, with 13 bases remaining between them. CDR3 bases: TGTGCCAGTAGCGTATACGGGACTAGCACAGATACGCAGTATTTT. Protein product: CASSVYGTSTDTQYF.

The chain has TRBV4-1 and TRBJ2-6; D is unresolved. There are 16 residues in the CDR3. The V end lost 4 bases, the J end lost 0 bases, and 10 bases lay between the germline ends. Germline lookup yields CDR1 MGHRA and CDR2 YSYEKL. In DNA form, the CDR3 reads TGCGCCAGCAGCCCACCCCGCTTCTCTGGGGCCAACGTCCTGACTTTC. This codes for CASSPPRFSGANVLTF.

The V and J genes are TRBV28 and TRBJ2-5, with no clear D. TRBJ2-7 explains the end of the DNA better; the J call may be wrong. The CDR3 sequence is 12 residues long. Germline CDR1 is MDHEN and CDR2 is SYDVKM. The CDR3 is CASSSGAYEQYF. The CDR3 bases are TGTGCCAGCAGTTCTGGAGCCTACGAGCAGTACTTC.

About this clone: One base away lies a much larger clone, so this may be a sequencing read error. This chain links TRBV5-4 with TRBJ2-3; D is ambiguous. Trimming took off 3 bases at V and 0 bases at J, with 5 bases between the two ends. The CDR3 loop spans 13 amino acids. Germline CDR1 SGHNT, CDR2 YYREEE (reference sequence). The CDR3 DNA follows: TGTGCCAGCAGCTCCATTAGCACAGATACGCAGTATTTT. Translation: CASSSISTDTQYF.

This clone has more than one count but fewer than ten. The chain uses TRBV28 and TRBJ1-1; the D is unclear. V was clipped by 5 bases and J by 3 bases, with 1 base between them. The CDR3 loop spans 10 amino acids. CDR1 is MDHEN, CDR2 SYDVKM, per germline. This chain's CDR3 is CASSHTEAFF. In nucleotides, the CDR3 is TGTGCCAGCAGTCACACTGAAGCTTTCTTT.

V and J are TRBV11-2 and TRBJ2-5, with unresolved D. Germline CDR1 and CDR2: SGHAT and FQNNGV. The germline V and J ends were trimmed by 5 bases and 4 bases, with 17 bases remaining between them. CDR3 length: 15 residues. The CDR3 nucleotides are TGTGCCAGCAGCCTAACCCGGGTCCCTGGAGAGACCCAGTACTTC. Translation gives CASSLTRVPGETQYF.

CDR3 region: CATEDRYNTDTQYF. For the CDR3, the DNA is TGTGCCACCGAGGACAGATATAACACAGATACGCAGTATTTT. This chain connects TRBV10-3 to TRBJ2-3; TRBD1 is a possible D gene (6 bases). Germline V gives CDR1 ENHRY, CDR2 SYGVKD. The length of the CDR3 is 14 residues. The ends were cut back, 10 bases at V and 2 bases at J, with 16 bases in the middle.

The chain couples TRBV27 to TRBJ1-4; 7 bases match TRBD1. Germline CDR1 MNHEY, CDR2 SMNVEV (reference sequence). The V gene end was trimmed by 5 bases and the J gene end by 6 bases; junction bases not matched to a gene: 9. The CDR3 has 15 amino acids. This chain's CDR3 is CASSPRQGLDEKLFF. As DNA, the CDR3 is TGTGCCAGCAGTCCCCGACAGGGCCTTGATGAAAAACTGTTTTTT.

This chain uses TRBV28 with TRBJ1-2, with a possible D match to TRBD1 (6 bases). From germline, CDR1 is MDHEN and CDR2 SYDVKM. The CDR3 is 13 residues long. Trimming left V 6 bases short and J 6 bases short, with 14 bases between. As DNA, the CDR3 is TGTGCCAGCAGGGGGGGCAGGGGAGATGGCTACACCTTC. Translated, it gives CASRGGRGDGYTF.

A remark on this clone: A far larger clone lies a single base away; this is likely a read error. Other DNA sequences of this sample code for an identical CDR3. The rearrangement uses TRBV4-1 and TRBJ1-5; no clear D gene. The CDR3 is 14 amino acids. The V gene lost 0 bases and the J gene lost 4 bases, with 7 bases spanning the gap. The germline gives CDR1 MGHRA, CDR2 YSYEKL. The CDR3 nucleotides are TGCGCCAGCAGCCAAGATGAAGGAAATCAGCCCCAGCATTTT. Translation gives CASSQDEGNQPQHF.

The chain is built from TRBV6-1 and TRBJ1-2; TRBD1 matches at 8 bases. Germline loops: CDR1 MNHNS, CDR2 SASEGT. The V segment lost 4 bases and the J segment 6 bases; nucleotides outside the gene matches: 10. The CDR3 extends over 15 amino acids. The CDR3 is CASSGTGGSWNGYTF. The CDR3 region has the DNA TGTGCCAGCAGTGGAACAGGGGGGTCTTGGAATGGCTACACCTTC.

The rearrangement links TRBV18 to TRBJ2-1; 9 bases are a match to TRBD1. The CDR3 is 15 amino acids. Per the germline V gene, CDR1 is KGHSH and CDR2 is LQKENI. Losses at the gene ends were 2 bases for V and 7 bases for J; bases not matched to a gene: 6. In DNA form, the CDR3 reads TGTGCCAGCTCACCAGGGACAGGGCGCTTTAATGAGCAGTTCTTC. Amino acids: CASSPGTGRFNEQFF.

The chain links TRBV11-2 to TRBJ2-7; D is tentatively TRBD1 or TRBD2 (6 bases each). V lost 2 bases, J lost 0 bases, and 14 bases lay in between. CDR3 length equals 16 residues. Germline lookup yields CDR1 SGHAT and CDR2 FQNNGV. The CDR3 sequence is CASSLWGAPDSYEQYF. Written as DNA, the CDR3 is TGTGCCAGCAGCTTATGGGGGGCCCCAGACTCCTACGAGCAGTACTTC.

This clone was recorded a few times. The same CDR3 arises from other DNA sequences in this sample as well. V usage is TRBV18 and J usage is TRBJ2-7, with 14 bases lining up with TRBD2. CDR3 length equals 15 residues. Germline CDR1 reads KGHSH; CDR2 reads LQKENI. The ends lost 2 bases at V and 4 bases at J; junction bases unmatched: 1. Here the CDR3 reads CASSPGLAGGYEQYF. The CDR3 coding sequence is TGTGCCAGCTCACCAGGACTAGCGGGAGGATACGAGCAGTACTTC.

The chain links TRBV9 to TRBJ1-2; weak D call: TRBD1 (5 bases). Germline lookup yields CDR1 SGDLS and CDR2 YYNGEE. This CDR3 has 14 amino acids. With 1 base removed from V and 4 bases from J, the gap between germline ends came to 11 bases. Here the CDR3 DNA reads TGTGCCAGCAGCGTACAGGGAGGTATCTATGGCTACACCTTC. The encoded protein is CASSVQGGIYGYTF.

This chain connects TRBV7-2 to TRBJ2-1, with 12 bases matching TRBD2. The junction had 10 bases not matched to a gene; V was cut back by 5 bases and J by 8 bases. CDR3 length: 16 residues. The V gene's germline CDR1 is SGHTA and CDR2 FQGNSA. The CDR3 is CASSRTRTSGAHEQFF. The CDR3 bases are TGTGCCAGCAGCCGGACTAGGACTAGCGGGGCCCATGAGCAGTTCTTC.

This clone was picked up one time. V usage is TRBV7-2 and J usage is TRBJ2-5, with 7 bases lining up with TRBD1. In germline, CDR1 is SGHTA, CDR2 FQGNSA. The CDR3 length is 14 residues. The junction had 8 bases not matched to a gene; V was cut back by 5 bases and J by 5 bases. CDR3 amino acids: CASSRQGRSETQYF. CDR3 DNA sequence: TGTGCCAGCAGCCGACAGGGCAGGTCGGAGACCCAGTACTTC.

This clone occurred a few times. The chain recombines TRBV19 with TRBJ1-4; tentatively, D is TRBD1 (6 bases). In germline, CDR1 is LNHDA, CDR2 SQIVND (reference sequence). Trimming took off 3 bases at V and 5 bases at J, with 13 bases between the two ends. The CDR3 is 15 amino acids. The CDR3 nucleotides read TGTGCCAGTAGTATTCGGACAGCTCCGAATGAAAAACTGTTTTTT. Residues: CASSIRTAPNEKLFF.

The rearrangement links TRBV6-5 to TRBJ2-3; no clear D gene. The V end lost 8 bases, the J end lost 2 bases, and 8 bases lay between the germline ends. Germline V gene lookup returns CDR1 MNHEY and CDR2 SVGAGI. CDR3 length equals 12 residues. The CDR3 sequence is CASGPYTDTQYF. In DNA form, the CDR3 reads TGTGCCAGCGGACCATACACAGATACGCAGTATTTT.

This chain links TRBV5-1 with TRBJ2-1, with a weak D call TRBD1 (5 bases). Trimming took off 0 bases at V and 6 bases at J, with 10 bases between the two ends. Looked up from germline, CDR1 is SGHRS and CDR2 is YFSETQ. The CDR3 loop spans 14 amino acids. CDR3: CASSLVGAGNEQFF. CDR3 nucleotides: TGCGCCAGCAGCTTGGTTGGGGCAGGCAATGAGCAGTTCTTC.

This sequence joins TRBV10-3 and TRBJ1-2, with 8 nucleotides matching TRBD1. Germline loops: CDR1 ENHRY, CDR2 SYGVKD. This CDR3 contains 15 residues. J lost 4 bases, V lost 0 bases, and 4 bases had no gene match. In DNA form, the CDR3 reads TGTGCCATCAGTGAGTCGCAGGGGGCTAGCTATGGCTACACCTTC. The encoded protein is CAISESQGASYGYTF.

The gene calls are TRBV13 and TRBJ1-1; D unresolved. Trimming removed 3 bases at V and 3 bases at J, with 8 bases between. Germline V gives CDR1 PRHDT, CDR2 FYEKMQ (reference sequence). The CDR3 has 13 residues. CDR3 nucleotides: TGTGCCAGCAGCTTCCCTCGGGACACTGAAGCTTTCTTT. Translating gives CASSFPRDTEAFF.

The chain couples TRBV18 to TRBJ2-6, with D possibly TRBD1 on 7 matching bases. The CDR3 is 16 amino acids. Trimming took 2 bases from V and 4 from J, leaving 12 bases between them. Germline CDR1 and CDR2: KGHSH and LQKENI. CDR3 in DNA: TGTGCCAGCTCACCAAGCAGGGGGGAGGGGGCCAACGTCCTGACTTTC. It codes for CASSPSRGEGANVLTF. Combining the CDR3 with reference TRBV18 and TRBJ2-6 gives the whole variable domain NAGVMQNPRHLVRRRGQEARLRCSPMKGHSHVYWYRQLPEEGLKFMVYLQKENIIDESGMPKERFSAEFPKEGPSILRIQQVVRGDSAAYFCASSPSRGEGANVLTFGAGSRLTVL.

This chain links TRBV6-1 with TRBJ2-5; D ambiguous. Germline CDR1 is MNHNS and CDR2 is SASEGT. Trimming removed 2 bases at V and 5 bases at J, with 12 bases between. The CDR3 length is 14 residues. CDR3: CASSETRQEETQYF. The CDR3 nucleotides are TGTGCCAGCAGTGAAACTCGGCAGGAGGAGACCCAGTACTTC.

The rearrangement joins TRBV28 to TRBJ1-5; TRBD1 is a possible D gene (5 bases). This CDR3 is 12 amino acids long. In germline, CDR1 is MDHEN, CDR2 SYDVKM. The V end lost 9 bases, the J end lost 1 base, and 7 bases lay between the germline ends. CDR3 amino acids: CASWGSNQPQHF. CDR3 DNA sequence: TGTGCCAGTTGGGGGAGCAATCAGCCCCAGCATTTT.